These 10 T cell receptor beta chains were all obtained from the same sample, sequenced in a study of CD8 T cells in ankylosing spondylitis. General observations from the study: A motif in TCR beta, a set of roughly eight highly homologous variants, appeared characteristic of ankylosing spondylitis blood.

No antigen has been identified for these receptors. MiXCR was run by TCRdb on the 5' RACE reads, yielding one entry per CDR3 protein. The table includes around 450,000 distinct CDR3 sequences, 25% to 30% detected once. Material for sequencing was blood, either unsorted or a sorted T cell fraction (not recorded which). Receptors originate from a male donor with ankylosing spondylitis.

This clonotype was observed a handful of times. The chain couples TRBV7-2 to TRBJ2-3, with 7 bases lining up with TRBD2. V shed 5 bases, J shed 0 bases, and the junction held 8 bases outside the gene matches. The germline gives CDR1 SGHTA, CDR2 FQGNSA. The length of the CDR3 is 16 residues. CDR3: CASSLGGAGSTDTQYF. The CDR3, as DNA: TGTGCCAGCAGCCTCGGGGGAGCGGGGAGCACAGATACGCAGTATTTT.

This clonotype has a handful of counts. The chain is built from TRBV7-2 and TRBJ1-2, with D possibly TRBD1 on 5 matching bases. There are 15 residues in the CDR3. Germline CDR1 reads SGHTA; CDR2 reads FQGNSA. Trimming shortened V by 3 bases and J by 1 base, and 12 bases separated the two germline ends. The CDR3: CASSFSGDLNYGYTF. The CDR3 coding sequence is TGTGCCAGCAGCTTCTCTGGGGACCTTAACTATGGCTACACCTTC. The full variable domain, rest sourced from reference TRBV7-2 and TRBJ1-2, is GAGVSQSPSNKVTEKGKDVELRCDPISGHTALYWYRQSLGQGLEFLIYFQGNSAPDKSGLPSDRFSAERTGGSVSTLTIQRTQQEDSAVYLCASSFSGDLNYGYTFGSGTRLTVV.

This chain connects TRBV4-2 to TRBJ1-1; 7 bases match TRBD1. Looked up from germline, CDR1 is LGHNA and CDR2 is YNFKEQ. The CDR3 runs to 15 residues. The V segment lost 4 bases and the J segment 5 bases; nucleotides outside the gene matches: 10. The CDR3 nucleotides are TGTGCCAGCAGCCTAGGACAGGAGGTAGGGACTGAAGCTTTCTTT. Its translation: CASSLGQEVGTEAFF.

The chain links TRBV29-1 to TRBJ1-1, with D possibly being TRBD1 (5 bases). Germline CDR1 reads SQVTM; CDR2 reads ANQGSEA. Trimming pared 6 bases from V and 5 bases from J, leaving 16 bases between. This CDR3 contains 13 residues. The CDR3 spells CSVAGDEGTEAFF. CDR3 sequence (DNA): TGCAGCGTGGCCGGGGATGAGGGGACTGAAGCTTTCTTT.

This chain connects TRBV7-9 to TRBJ2-1; D is uncertain. Germline V gene lookup returns CDR1 SEHNR and CDR2 FQNEAQ (reference sequence). CDR3 length equals 12 residues. Between the trimmed V and J ends, which lost 1 base and 5 bases, there was a span of 3 bases. The CDR3 nucleotides read TGTGCCAGCAGCTTAGTCCACAATGAGCAGTTCTTC. Translating it yields CASSLVHNEQFF.

The chain is built from TRBV20-1 and TRBJ2-1; TRBD2 aligns across 9 bases. The CDR3 runs to 18 residues. Germline V lookup: CDR1 DFQATT, CDR2 SNEGSKA (reference sequence). V was clipped by 3 bases and J by 1 base; unmatched bases: 13. CDR3 residues: CSARSSGSGEGSYNEQFF. Here the CDR3 DNA reads TGCAGTGCTAGGAGTAGCGGGAGCGGGGAAGGGTCCTACAATGAGCAGTTCTTC.

V and J are TRBV11-2 and TRBJ1-2; 8 bases are shared with TRBD1. The germline V gene encodes CDR1 SGHAT and CDR2 FQNNGV. The V gene end was trimmed by 0 bases and the J gene end by 4 bases; junction bases not matched to a gene: 4. The CDR3 totals 15 residues. Written as DNA, the CDR3 is TGTGCCAGCAGCTTAGATCCGGACAGGGTCTATGGCTACACCTTC. As protein: CASSLDPDRVYGYTF.

This clonotype occurred a few times. This chain links TRBV30 with TRBJ1-3, with D tentatively TRBD1 (6 bases). Germline V CDR1 and CDR2: GTSNPN, SVGIG (reference sequence). Trimming shortened V by 5 bases and J by 1 base, and 12 bases separated the two germline ends. The CDR3 runs 14 residues. CDR3 amino acids: CAWEQGNSGNTIYF. CDR3 in DNA: TGTGCCTGGGAACAGGGAAATTCTGGAAACACCATATATTTT. The full variable domain, its missing parts supplied by reference TRBV30 and TRBJ1-3, is SQTIHQWPATLVQPVGSPLSLECTVEGTSNPNLYWYRQAAGRGLQLLFYSVGIGQISSEVPQNLSASRPQDRQFILSSKKLLLSDSGFYLCAWEQGNSGNTIYFGEGSWLTVV.

The chain recombines TRBV24-1 with TRBJ2-5, with D tentatively TRBD1 or TRBD2 (6 bases each). The CDR3 length is 14 residues. Germline CDR1 is KGHDR and CDR2 is SFDVKD. V was pared by 5 bases and J by 5 bases, with 14 bases between. The CDR3 DNA is TGTGCCACCAGTGGAGGAGGGGGGCATGAGACCCAGTACTTC. Protein: CATSGGGGHETQYF.

This clonotype has just a few counts. The V and J genes are TRBV20-1 and TRBJ2-5; 7 bases align to TRBD1. The V and J ends lost 6 bases and 1 base, in that order; junction bases with no gene match: 5. The CDR3 loop spans 13 amino acids. CDR1 DFQATT and CDR2 SNEGSKA come from the germline V gene (reference sequence). CDR3 sequence reads: CSAQQGSQETQYF. The CDR3, as DNA: TGCAGTGCCCAACAGGGGTCCCAAGAGACCCAGTACTTC.